Below, one T cell receptor beta chain is given with its context. These data come from a study of blood T cell repertoires in COVID-19. Study-wide background: The United States, Italy and Spain supplied acute and convalescent COVID-19 samples.

TCRdb's table, derived via immunoSEQ multiplex PCR, lists solely in-frame clones and lacks some. The data contain more than 95,000 clones, roughly 80% of them singletons. The sequenced sample consisted of peripheral blood. This TCR derives from a woman of 80 years or more with acute or convalescent COVID-19.

In DNA form, the CDR3 reads TGTGCCAGCAGTAACGGACAGGGTGACACTGAAGCTTTCTTT. Amino acid sequence: CASSNGQGDTEAFF. J is TRBJ1-1 and V is TRBV28, with 8 positions matching TRBD1. V shed 5 bases and J 3 bases; nucleotides not matched to a gene: 5. Germline loops: CDR1 MDHEN, CDR2 SYDVKM. The CDR3 sequence is 14 residues long.